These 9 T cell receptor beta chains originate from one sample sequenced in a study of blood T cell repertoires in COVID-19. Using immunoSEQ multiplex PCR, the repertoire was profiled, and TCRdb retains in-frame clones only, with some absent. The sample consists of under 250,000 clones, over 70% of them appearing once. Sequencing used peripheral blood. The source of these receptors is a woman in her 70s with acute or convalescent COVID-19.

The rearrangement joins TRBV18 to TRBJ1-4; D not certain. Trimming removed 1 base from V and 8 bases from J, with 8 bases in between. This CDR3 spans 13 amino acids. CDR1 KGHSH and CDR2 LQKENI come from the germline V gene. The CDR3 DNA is TGTGCCAGCTCACCACTGCAGTGGGAAAAACTGTTTTTT. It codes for CASSPLQWEKLFF.

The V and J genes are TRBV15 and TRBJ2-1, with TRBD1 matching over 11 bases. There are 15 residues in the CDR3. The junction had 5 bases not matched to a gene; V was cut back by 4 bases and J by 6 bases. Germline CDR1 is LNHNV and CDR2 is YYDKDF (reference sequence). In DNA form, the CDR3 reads TGTGCCACCAGCATAGGACAGGGGGCCACCAATGAGCAGTTCTTC. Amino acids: CATSIGQGATNEQFF.

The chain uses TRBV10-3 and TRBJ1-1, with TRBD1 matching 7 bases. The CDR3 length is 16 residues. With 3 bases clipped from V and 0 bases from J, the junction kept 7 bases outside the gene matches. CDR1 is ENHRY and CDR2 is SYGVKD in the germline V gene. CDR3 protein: CAISERGTVMNTEAFF. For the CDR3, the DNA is TGTGCCATCAGTGAACGCGGGACAGTCATGAACACTGAAGCTTTCTTT.

The CDR3 spells CASSQNKGGDGNQPQHF. DNA for the CDR3: TGTGCCAGCAGCCAAAATAAAGGAGGGGACGGCAATCAGCCCCAGCATTTT. The V call is TRBV3-1 (or the pseudogene TRBV3-2), the J call TRBJ1-5, with D possibly TRBD1 on 5 matching bases. Germline V gene data show CDR1 as LGHDT and CDR2 as YNNKEL (reference sequence). Trimming removed 2 bases from V and 2 bases from J, with 16 bases in between. This CDR3 is built from 17 residues.

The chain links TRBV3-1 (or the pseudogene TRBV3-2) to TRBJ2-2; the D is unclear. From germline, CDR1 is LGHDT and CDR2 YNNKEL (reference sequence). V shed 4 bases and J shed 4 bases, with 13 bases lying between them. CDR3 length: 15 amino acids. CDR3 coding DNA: TGTGCCAGCAGCCCTCGAGGAACCTCCACCGGGGAGCTGTTTTTT. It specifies CASSPRGTSTGELFF.

CDR3 sequence reads: CASSGGQNNSPLHF. CDR3 sequence (DNA): TGTGCCAGCAGTGGCGGACAGAATAATTCACCCCTCCACTTT. The rearrangement joins TRBV9 to TRBJ1-6; D is perhaps TRBD1 (6 bases). CDR3 length: 14 amino acids. Trimming took off 5 bases at V and 5 bases at J, with 11 bases between the two ends. The V gene's germline CDR1 is SGDLS and CDR2 YYNGEE. The whole variable domain, filled in from reference TRBV9 and TRBJ1-6, reads DSGVTQTPKHLITATGQRVTLRCSPRSGDLSVYWYQQSLDQGLQFLIQYYNGEERAKGNILERFSAQQFPDLHSELNLSSLELGDSALYFCASSGGQNNSPLHFGNGTRLTVT.

The CDR3 spells CASSPGTGGTDTQYF. The CDR3 DNA reads as TGTGCCAGCAGCCCCGGGACAGGGGGCACAGATACGCAGTATTTT. The chain combines TRBV2 with TRBJ2-3; 10 bases agree with TRBD1. V dropped 6 bases and J dropped 1; count of bases not matched to a gene: 4. The germline V gene encodes CDR1 SNHLY and CDR2 FYNNEI. This CDR3 spans 15 amino acids.

The CDR3 protein is CASSFPETYEQYF. The CDR3 nucleotides are TGTGCCAGCAGTTTCCCTGAGACCTACGAGCAGTACTTC. V gene TRBV27 combines with J gene TRBJ2-7; D remains ambiguous. Germline CDR1 and CDR2: MNHEY and SMNVEV (reference sequence). Trimming removed 3 bases at V and 2 bases at J, with 8 bases between. The CDR3 contains 13 residues.

CDR3 nucleotides: TGTGCCACCAGCAGACAAACAAAAGCCTACAATGAGCAGTTCTTC. Amino acid sequence: CATSRQTKAYNEQFF. V usage is TRBV15 and J usage is TRBJ2-1; D not resolved. The CDR3 spans 15 residues. V shed 2 bases and J shed 2 bases, with 10 bases lying between them. Germline values: CDR1 LNHNV, CDR2 YYDKDF (reference sequence).